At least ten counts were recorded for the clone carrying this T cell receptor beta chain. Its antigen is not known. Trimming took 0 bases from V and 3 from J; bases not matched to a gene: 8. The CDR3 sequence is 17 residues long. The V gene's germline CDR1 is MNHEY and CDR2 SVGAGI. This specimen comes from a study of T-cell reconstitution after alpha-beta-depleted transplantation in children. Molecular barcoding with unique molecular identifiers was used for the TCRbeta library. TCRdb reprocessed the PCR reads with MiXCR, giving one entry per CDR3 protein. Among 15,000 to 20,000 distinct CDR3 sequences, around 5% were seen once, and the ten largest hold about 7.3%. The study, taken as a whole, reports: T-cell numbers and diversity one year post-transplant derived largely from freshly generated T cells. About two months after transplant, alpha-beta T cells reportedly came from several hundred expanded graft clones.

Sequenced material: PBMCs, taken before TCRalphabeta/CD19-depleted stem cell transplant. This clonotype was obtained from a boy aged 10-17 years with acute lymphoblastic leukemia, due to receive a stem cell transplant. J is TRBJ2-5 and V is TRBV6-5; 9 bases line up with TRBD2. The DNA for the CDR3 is TGTGCCAGCAGTTACTCAGAGGGGACTAGCAGGGAAGAGACCCAGTACTTC. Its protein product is CASSYSEGTSREETQYF.